This T cell receptor (beta chain) was sequenced in a study of T cell responses to AZD1222 COVID-19 vaccine (dated by TCRdb to the early 2020s). A note on the overall study: A total of more than 230 trial participants underwent TCR sequencing, of whom about 200 received two doses of AZD1222 and about 26 received two doses of the MenACWY control vaccine. Trial participants were enrolled by age into subgroups of 18-55, 56-69 and 70-plus years, and around 150, 28 and 57 TCR-sequenced participants, respectively, were included in these subgroups.

The CDR3 contains 14 residues, cysteine and phenylalanine counted. Only CDR3 DNA is held: 42 bases, read in frame from base 1. Taken from the germline V gene, the CDR1 and CDR2 loops are SGHNT and YENEEA. At the junction V is shortened by 3 bases and J by 1 base, with 9 bases in between. General study outcomes and caveats: Because no day 14 peak-response samples were available, repertoires were characterized only after the peak T cell response. Conclusions about previously exposed vaccinees are limited because only five or six AZD1222 recipients were SARS-CoV-2 seropositive at baseline. Participants were mostly white British and included more females than males, and it was suggested by the authors that clonal diversity may have been underestimated. The 56-69-year group was small, and its depth increase did not reach significance, likely because of low power. After two AZD1222 doses, spike-specific TCR breadth and depth were significantly higher than at day 0 and than in MenACWY recipients. Reportedly, close to half of the unique spike-specific TCRs recognized epitopes lying outside the regions that are mutated in the B.1.351 and B.1.1.7 variants. The vaccine-associated CD4 TCRs covered the entire spike protein, and the dominant responses fell in regions 160-218 and 743-854.

About this clone itself: Its antigen has not been determined. Base-call qualities are not available, and no considerably larger clone is one nucleotide away.

The CDR3 regions of human TCRbeta chains were analyzed by immunosequencing. The source study handled its data this way. TCRs in the repertoires were compared against a reference library of SARS-CoV-2-specific TCRs that had been generated with the MIRA antigen-specificity platform. Breadth meant the fraction of unique TCRs that were SARS-CoV-2-associated, whereas depth meant the fraction of total T cells that were SARS-CoV-2-associated. Each spike-specific TCR was assigned to its reactive spike region and to a CD4 or CD8 class using the MIRA data. Log10-transformed breadth and depth values were compared by one-way ANOVA with Sidak's multiple comparisons tests. TCRdb provides this immuneACCESS table in a form limited to in-frame rearrangements. Some clones are lacking; in checked studies, under half of them reflect an unresolved V gene, and why the rest are absent is not known. The V and J calls and clone size come from that table; D and trimming were worked out from the DNA. For this sample there are roughly 200,000 clones; roughly 92% appear just once. The ten largest account for around 3.6% of the sample.

Reading the label with the study, this specimen's time point is: about 28 days (+/-7) after the second vaccine dose. Reading the label with the study, this specimen's treatment or condition is: meningococcal conjugate vaccine given as trial control. Samples from vaccinated people were obtained from the UK trials COV001 and COV002, which included a single-blind randomized controlled phase 2/3 trial of AZD1222 (ChAdOx1 nCoV-19) in healthy adults. For TCRbeta chain sequencing, PBMC samples from trial participants were taken at day 0 and at day 28 after the second dose. The TCR comes from an adult who received the MenACWY meningococcal vaccine as a control. The sequence is built from TRBV11-3 and TRBJ1-1; a tentative D match to TRBD1 spans 5 bases. Sequenced here: peripheral blood, sampled 28 days after the second dose of the MenACWY control vaccine. The DNA sequence reads TGTGCCAGCAGCTTCAGACAGAAGAACACTGAAGCTTTCTTT. The translation is CASSFRQKNTEAFF.